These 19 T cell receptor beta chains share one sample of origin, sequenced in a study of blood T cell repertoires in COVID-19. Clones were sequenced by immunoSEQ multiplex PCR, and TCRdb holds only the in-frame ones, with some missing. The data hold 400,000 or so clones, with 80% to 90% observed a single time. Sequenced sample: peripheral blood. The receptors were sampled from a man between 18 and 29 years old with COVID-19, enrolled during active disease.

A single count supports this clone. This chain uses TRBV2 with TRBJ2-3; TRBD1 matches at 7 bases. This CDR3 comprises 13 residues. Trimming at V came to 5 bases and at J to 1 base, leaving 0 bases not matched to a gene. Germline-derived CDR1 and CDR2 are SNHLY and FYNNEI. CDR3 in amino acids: CASSQGGTDTQYF. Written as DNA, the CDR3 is TGTGCCAGCAGTCAGGGGGGCACAGATACGCAGTATTTT.

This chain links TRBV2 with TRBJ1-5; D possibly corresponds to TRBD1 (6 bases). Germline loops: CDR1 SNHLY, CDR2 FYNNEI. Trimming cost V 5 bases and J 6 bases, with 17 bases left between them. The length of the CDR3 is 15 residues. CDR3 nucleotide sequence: TGTGCCAGCAGTACATCTGGGGGCGCGGGTCAGCCCCAGCATTTT. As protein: CASSTSGGAGQPQHF.

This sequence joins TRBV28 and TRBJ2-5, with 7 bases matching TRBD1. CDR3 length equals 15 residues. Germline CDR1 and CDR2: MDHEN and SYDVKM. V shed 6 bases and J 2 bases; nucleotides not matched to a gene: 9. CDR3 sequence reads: CASRRRQGMQETQYF. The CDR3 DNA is TGTGCCAGCAGGAGGAGACAGGGTATGCAAGAGACCCAGTACTTC. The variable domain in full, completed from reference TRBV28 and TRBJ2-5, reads DVKVTQSSRYLVKRTGEKVFLECVQDMDHENMFWYRQDPGLGLRLIYFSYDVKMKEKGDIPEGYSVSREKKERFSLILESASTNQTSMYLCASRRRQGMQETQYFGPGTRLLVL.

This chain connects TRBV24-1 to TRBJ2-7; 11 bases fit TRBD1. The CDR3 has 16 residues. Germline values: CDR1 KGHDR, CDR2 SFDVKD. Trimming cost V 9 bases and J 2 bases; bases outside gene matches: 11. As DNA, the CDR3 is TGTGCCACCGACCCCTTAGGACAGGGGGCGACCTACGAGCAGTACTTC. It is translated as CATDPLGQGATYEQYF.

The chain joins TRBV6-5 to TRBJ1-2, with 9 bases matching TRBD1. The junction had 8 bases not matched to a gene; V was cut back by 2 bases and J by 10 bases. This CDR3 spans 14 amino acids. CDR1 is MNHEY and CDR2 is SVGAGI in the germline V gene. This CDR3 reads CASSYTGQGSVYTF. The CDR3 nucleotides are TGTGCCAGCAGTTACACGGGACAGGGATCAGTCTACACCTTC.

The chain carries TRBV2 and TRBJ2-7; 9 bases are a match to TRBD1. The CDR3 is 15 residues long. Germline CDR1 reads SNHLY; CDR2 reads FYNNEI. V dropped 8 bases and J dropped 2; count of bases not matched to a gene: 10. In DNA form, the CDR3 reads TGTGCCAGCCGTCAGAGACAGGGGGAAGCCTACGAGCAGTACTTC. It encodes CASRQRQGEAYEQYF.

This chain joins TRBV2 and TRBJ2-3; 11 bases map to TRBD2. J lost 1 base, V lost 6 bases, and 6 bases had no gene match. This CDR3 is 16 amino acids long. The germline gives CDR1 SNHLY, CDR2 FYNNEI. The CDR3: CASSVAGGRGTDTQYF. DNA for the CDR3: TGTGCCAGCAGCGTAGCGGGGGGGCGGGGCACAGATACGCAGTATTTT.

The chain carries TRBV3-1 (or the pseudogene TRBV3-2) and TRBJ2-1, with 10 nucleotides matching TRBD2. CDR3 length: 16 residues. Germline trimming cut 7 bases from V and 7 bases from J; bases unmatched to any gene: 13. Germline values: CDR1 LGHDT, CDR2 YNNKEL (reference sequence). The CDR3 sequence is CASTQGASGSWNEQFF. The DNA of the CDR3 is TGTGCCAGCACTCAAGGGGCTAGCGGGAGTTGGAATGAGCAGTTCTTC.

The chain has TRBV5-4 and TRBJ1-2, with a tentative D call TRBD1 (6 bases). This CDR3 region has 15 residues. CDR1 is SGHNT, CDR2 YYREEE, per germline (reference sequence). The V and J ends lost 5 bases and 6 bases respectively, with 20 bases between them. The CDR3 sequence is CASSFTGRGFDGYTF. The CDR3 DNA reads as TGTGCCAGCAGTTTCACAGGGAGGGGGTTTGATGGCTACACCTTC.

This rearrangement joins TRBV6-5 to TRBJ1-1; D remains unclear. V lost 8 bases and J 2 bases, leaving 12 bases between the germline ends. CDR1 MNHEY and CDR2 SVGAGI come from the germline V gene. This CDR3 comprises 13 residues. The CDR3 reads CASHGESNTEAFF. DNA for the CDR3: TGTGCCAGCCACGGGGAGAGTAACACTGAAGCTTTCTTT.

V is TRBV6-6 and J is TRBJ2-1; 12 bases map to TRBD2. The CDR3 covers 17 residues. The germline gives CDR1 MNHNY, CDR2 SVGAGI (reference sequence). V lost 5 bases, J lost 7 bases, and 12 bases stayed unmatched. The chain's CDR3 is CASSPQGLAGKVNEQFF. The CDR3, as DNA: TGTGCCAGCAGTCCCCAAGGACTAGCGGGGAAGGTTAATGAGCAGTTCTTC.

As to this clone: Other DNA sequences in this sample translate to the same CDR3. The CDR3 here is CASSPSTSYEQYF. In DNA, the CDR3 is TGCGCCAGCAGCCCTAGCACAAGCTACGAGCAGTACTTC. The gene calls are TRBV5-1 and TRBJ2-7, with D possibly TRBD2 on 5 matching bases. This CDR3 spans 13 amino acids. V lost 4 bases to trimming and J lost 3 bases, with 11 bases between them. Per germline, CDR1 SGHRS and CDR2 YFSETQ. Full variable domain (outside the CDR3, taken from reference TRBV5-1 and TRBJ2-7): KAGVTQTPRYLIKTRGQQVTLSCSPISGHRSVSWYQQTPGQGLQFLFEYFSETQRNKGNFPGRFSGRQFSNSRSEMNVSTLELGDSALYLCASSPSTSYEQYFGPGTRLTVT.

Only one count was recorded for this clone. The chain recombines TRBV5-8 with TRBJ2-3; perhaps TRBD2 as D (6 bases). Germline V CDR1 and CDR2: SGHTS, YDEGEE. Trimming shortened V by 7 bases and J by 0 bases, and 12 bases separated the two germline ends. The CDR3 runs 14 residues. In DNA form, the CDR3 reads TGTGCCAGCGGACTATCCCCTAGCACAGATACGCAGTATTTT. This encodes CASGLSPSTDTQYF.

The CDR3 nucleotides read TGTGCCAGCAGCTTAGCTGTGCTAGCGGCTAGCACAGATACGCAGTATTTT. Residues: CASSLAVLAASTDTQYF. The chain uses TRBV7-2 and TRBJ2-3; 7 positions agree with TRBD2. The germline V gene encodes CDR1 SGHTA and CDR2 FQGNSA. V was pared by 0 bases and J by 0 bases, with 6 bases of the junction left unmatched. The CDR3 runs 17 residues.

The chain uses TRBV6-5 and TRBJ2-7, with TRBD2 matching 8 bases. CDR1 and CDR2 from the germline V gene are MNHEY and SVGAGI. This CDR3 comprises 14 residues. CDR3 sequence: CASSQRESTYEQYF. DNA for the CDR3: TGTGCGAGCTCTCAGCGGGAGTCGACCTACGAGCAGTACTTC.

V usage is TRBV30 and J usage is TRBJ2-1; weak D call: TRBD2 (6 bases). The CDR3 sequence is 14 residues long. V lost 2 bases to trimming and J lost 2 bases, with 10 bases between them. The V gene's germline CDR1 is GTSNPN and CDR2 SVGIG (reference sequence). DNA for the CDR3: TGTGCCTGGAGTAATAGCGGCCCCTACAATGAGCAGTTCTTC. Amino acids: CAWSNSGPYNEQFF.

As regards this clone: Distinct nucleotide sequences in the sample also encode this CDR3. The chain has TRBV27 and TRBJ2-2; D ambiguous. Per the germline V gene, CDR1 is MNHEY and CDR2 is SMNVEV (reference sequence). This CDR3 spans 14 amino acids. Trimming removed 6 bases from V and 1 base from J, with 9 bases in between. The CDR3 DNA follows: TGTGCCAGCAGCCTAACCTTGAACACCGGGGAGCTGTTTTTT. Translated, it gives CASSLTLNTGELFF.

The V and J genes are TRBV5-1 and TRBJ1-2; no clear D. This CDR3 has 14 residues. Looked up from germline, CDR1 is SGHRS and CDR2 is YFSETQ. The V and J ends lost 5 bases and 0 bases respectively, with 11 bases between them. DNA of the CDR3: TGCGCCAGCAGATCCGGACTAGCTAACTATGGCTACACCTTC. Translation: CASRSGLANYGYTF.

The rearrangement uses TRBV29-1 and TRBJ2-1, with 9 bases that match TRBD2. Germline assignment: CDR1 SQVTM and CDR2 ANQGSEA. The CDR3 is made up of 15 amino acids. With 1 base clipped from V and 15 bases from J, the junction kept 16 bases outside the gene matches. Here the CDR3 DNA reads TGCAGCGTTGAAGCCTATTCAGCTAGCGGGACCCCGGGGTTCTTC. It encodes CSVEAYSASGTPGFF.